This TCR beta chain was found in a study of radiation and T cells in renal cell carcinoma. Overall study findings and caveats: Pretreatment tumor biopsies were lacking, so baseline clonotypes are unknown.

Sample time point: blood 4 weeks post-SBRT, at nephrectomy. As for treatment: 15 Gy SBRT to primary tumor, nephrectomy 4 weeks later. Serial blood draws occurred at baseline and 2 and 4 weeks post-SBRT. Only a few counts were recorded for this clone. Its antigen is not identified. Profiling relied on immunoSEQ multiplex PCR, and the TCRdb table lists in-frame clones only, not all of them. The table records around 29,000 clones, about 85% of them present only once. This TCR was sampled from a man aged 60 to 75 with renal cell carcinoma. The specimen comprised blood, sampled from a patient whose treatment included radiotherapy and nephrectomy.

The CDR3 reads CASSLGRDYEQYF. The CDR3, as DNA: TGTGCCAGCAGCTTAGGCAGGGACTACGAGCAGTACTTC. The rearrangement joins TRBV7-2 to TRBJ2-7, with D possibly matching TRBD1 (5 bases). Germline V gene data show CDR1 as SGHTA and CDR2 as FQGNSA. The V end was cut by 1 base, the J end by 3 bases, with 7 bases between. CDR3 length: 13 residues. The whole variable domain, filled in from reference TRBV7-2 and TRBJ2-7, reads GAGVSQSPSNKVTEKGKDVELRCDPISGHTALYWYRQSLGQGLEFLIYFQGNSAPDKSGLPSDRFSAERTGGSVSTLTIQRTQQEDSAVYLCASSLGRDYEQYFGPGTRLTVT.